This TCR beta chain was documented in a study of CD8 T cells in ankylosing spondylitis. Each CDR3 protein gets one entry after TCRdb re-called the 5' RACE reads with MiXCR. The sample contains 300,000 to 350,000 distinct CDR3 sequences, 11% of which appear only once. The TCR comes from a female donor with ankylosing spondylitis or in good health (not recorded which). The sample comprised blood, either unsorted or a sorted T cell fraction (not recorded which).

The CDR3 sequence: CASTINGNTIYF. Written as DNA, the CDR3 is TGTGCCAGCACCATAAACGGAAACACCATATATTTT. The chain employs TRBV5-5 and TRBJ1-3; D is unclear. In germline, CDR1 is SGHKS, CDR2 YYEKEE (reference sequence). The CDR3 sequence is 12 residues long. Trimming stripped 6 bases from V and 4 bases from J, with 8 bases between.